These T cell receptor beta chains were read from a single sample in a study of blood T cell repertoires in COVID-19. Produced via immunoSEQ multiplex PCR; TCRdb's table is partial and in-frame only. The data contain around 340,000 clones, 88% of them singletons. Specimen: PBMCs or T cells enriched from blood (not recorded which). All receptors derive from a woman in her 30s who had been exposed to COVID-19. CDR3s include the opening cysteine and the closing phenylalanine or tryptophan. The D gene is left open where the match is weak. Only some rows state a clone size, as once, few, many or a class for expanded clones.

TRBV9,-,TRBD1,TRBJ1-2,CASSYPTGGAGYGYTF,TGTGCCAGCAGCTATCCCACAGGGGGGGCAGGCTATGGCTACACCTTC
TRBV6-5,-,TRBD1,TRBJ1-2,CASSYSGTEVYGYTF,TGTGCCAGCAGTTACTCCGGGACAGAGGTCTATGGCTACACCTTC
TRBV7-9,-,-,TRBJ2-1,CASSSTGGVDEQFF,TGTGCCAGCAGCTCCACAGGGGGGGTCGATGAGCAGTTCTTC
TRBV28,-,TRBD2,TRBJ2-2,CASSDSGSGTGELFF,TGTGCCAGCAGTGATAGCGGGAGCGGTACCGGGGAGCTGTTTTTT
TRBV5-1,-,-,TRBJ1-2,CASSFRPRDKSGGYTF,TGCGCCAGCAGCTTCCGCCCCCGTGACAAGAGTGGAGGCTACACCTTC
TRBV19,-,-,TRBJ2-5,CASSIGQGGWETQYF,TGTGCCAGTAGTATAGGCCAGGGAGGTTGGGAGACCCAGTACTTC
TRBV11-3,-,-,TRBJ1-4,CASSPRDGSNEKLFF,TGTGCCAGCAGCCCGCGGGACGGTAGTAATGAAAAACTGTTTTTT
TRBV5-1,-,TRBD1,TRBJ2-1,CASSWRQGDEQFF,TGCGCCAGCAGCTGGCGACAGGGAGATGAGCAGTTCTTC
TRBV5-8,-,TRBD2,TRBJ2-1,CASSLAALAGAHSSYNEQFF,TGTGCCAGCAGCTTGGCCGCGCTAGCGGGAGCTCACAGCTCCTACAATGAGCAGTTCTTC
TRBV27,-,-,TRBJ1-2,CASAYTRSRGYTF,TGTGCCAGCGCATACACGAGGTCGCGTGGCTACACCTTC
TRBV27,-,TRBD1,TRBJ2-7,CARGVAGGKDEQYF,TGTGCCAGAGGGGTGGCAGGGGGCAAGGACGAGCAGTACTTC
TRBV7-6,-,-,TRBJ1-2,CASSLAPTRGALHGYTF,TGTGCCAGCAGCTTAGCCCCTACGCGGGGGGCGCTTCATGGCTACACCTTC
TRBV3-1/TRBV3-2,-,TRBD1,TRBJ1-5,CASSRQGAGHQPQHF,TGTGCCAGCAGCCGACAGGGGGCAGGCCATCAGCCCCAGCATTTT
TRBV10-3,-,TRBD1,TRBJ1-3,CAMRDDRGLNSGNTIYF,TGTGCCATGAGGGATGACAGGGGCCTTAACTCTGGAAACACCATATATTTT
TRBV15,-,-,TRBJ1-2,CATSTLTRERGYTF,TGTGCCACCAGCACCCTAACGAGGGAAAGGGGCTACACCTTC
TRBV20-1,-,TRBD1,TRBJ1-2,CSASGTANINYGYTF,TGCAGTGCTAGTGGGACAGCGAACATTAACTATGGCTACACCTTC
TRBV28,-,-,TRBJ1-6,CASSQPPGRQVYNSPLHF,TGTGCCAGCAGTCAACCCCCAGGGAGGCAAGTCTATAATTCACCCCTCCACTTT
TRBV2,-,-,TRBJ1-5,CASSENVFAGIQPQHF,TGTGCCAGCAGTGAAAACGTATTCGCAGGGATTCAGCCCCAGCATTTT
TRBV7-9,-,-,TRBJ1-5,CASSPDSFNQPQHF,TGTGCCAGCAGCCCGGACAGCTTCAATCAGCCCCAGCATTTT
TRBV3-1/TRBV3-2,-,TRBD2,TRBJ2-7,CASSQGLAGDSYEQYF,TGTGCCAGCAGCCAAGGATTAGCGGGAGATTCCTACGAGCAGTACTTC
TRBV14,-,-,TRBJ2-3,CASSQDRRSTDTQYF,TGTGCCAGCAGCCAAGATCGCCGGAGCACAGATACGCAGTATTTT
TRBV6-1,-,TRBD2,TRBJ2-7,CASSERTGTKNTQQYF,TGTGCCAGCAGTGAAAGAACCGGGACTAAAAACACTCAGCAGTACTTC
TRBV5-1,-,-,TRBJ1-1,CASSAQTENTEAFF,TGCGCCAGCAGCGCCCAGACAGAGAACACTGAAGCTTTCTTT
TRBV5-8,-,-,TRBJ1-3,CASSFLGGSGNTIYF,TGTGCCAGCAGCTTCCTAGGTGGCTCTGGAAACACCATATATTTT
TRBV28,-,-,TRBJ1-4,CASSLWGGEKLFF,TGTGCCAGCAGTCTTTGGGGGGGTGAAAAACTGTTTTTT
TRBV27,-,TRBD1,TRBJ1-2,CASSLSQDRGNYGYTF,TGTGCCAGCAGTTTATCACAGGACAGGGGCAACTATGGCTACACCTTC
TRBV2,few,-,TRBJ2-2,CASSRTQNTGELFF,TGTGCCAGCAGTAGGACACAAAACACCGGGGAGCTGTTTTTT
TRBV28,-,TRBD1,TRBJ1-3,CASSLYDRAGNTIYF,TGTGCCAGCAGTTTATATGACAGGGCTGGAAACACCATATATTTT
TRBV28,-,TRBD1,TRBJ1-5,CASSQTGGGQPQHF,TGTGCCAGCAGTCAAACAGGGGGCGGGCAGCCCCAGCATTTT
TRBV7-6,-,TRBD1,TRBJ2-7,CASSLAGTGVHEQYF,TGTGCCAGCAGCTTAGCCGGGACAGGGGTCCACGAGCAGTACTTC
TRBV3-1/TRBV3-2,once,-,TRBJ2-7,CASSQDIVYEQYF,TGTGCCAGCAGCCAAGATATAGTATACGAGCAGTACTTC
TRBV30,once,-,TRBJ1-5,CAWNRGFGNQPQHF,TGTGCCTGGAACCGGGGATTTGGCAATCAGCCCCAGCATTTT
TRBV21-1,-,-,TRBJ2-1,CASSKGNTRTGCQYNEQFF,TGTGCCAGCAGCAAAGGAAATACCCGGACAGGGTGCCAATACAATGAGCAGTTCTTC
TRBV4-2,-,-,TRBJ1-1,CASSRGGVNTEAFF,TGTGCCAGCAGCCGAGGGGGAGTGAACACTGAAGCTTTCTTT
TRBV19,-,TRBD1,TRBJ1-2,CASSIQDREWSYTF,TGTGCCAGTAGTATACAAGACAGGGAGTGGAGCTACACCTTC
TRBV7-2,-,-,TRBJ2-5,CASSLANGETQYF,TGTGCCAGCAGCTTAGCGAACGGAGAGACCCAGTACTTC
TRBV27,-,-,TRBJ2-1,CASSSSSGVYNEQFF,TGTGCCAGCAGTTCGAGTAGCGGAGTTTACAATGAGCAGTTCTTC